This T cell receptor beta chain was sequenced for a study of blood T cell repertoires in COVID-19. Across the study: Nucleic acid was either cDNA or gDNA, and it came from T cells, B-cell-depleted T cells, or PBMCs.

In the authors' workflow: Scientists estimated how many nucleated cells there were by amplifying reference gene primers. The data were produced by immunoSEQ multiplex PCR, yet TCRdb's version contains in-frame clones alone and is incomplete. Clonal size and the V and J genes are those of that table, whereas D and trimming came from the DNA. The sample yields tens of thousands of clones, under 85% seen once. Per the germline V gene, CDR1 is SGHVS and CDR2 is FQNEAQ. The V and J ends lost 5 bases and 2 bases respectively, with 7 bases between them. This CDR3 has 12 residues. This rearrangement joins TRBV7-8 to TRBJ2-7; D not resolved. This receptor was obtained from a man between 65 and 85 years old with acute or convalescent COVID-19. The sample consisted of peripheral blood. The CDR3 sequence is CASSRAPYEQYF. The CDR3 DNA follows: TGTGCCAGCAGCCGGGCCCCCTACGAGCAGTACTTC.